This T cell receptor beta chain was found in a study of OX40 agonist ivuxolimab in advanced cancers. Overall study findings and caveats: The CD4+ and CD8+ T cells in the blood had expanded clonally by week 6 at 0.1 to 3.0 mg/kg.

A word on this clone: As yet, its antigen is unknown.

V was pared by 1 base and J by 4 bases, with 8 bases of the junction left unmatched. Looked up from germline, CDR1 is MGHRA and CDR2 is YSYEKL. The CDR3 loop spans 16 amino acids. Using immunoSEQ multiplex PCR, the repertoire was profiled, and TCRdb retains in-frame clones only, with some absent. The data hold some 85,000 clones, with less than 95% observed a single time. Specimen: CD4+ or CD8+ T cells sorted from blood, collected in a trial of the OX40 agonist ivuxolimab. V gene TRBV4-1 combines with J gene TRBJ1-2; 8 nucleotides agree with TRBD1. The TCR sequence derives from an adult with an advanced solid tumor such as melanoma, head and neck, liver or kidney cancer. CDR3 region: CASSQGTGLPTYGYTF. CDR3 bases: TGCGCCAGCAGCCAAGGGACAGGGTTACCGACCTATGGCTACACCTTC.